This T cell receptor (beta chain) was sequenced for a study of PD-1 blockade in classical Hodgkin lymphoma (dated by TCRdb to the early 2020s). General notes on the study: Nivolumab dosing was 3 mg/kg intravenously every 2 weeks, continuing until either disease progression or unacceptable toxicity. The study used TCR beta sequencing and CyTOF to define a peripheral blood immune signature of response to PD-1 blockade in classical Hodgkin lymphoma.

The Qiagen DNeasy kit was used to extract genomic DNA both from unsorted PBMCs and from the negatively selected CD4+ and CD8+ fractions. Using primers that anneal to V and J segments, immunoSEQ multiplex PCR amplified the TCR beta CDR3 regions. A synthetic immune receptor repertoire was used to minimize amplification bias, and any residual bias was removed computationally once sequencing was done. The authors processed their data as follows. Repertoire diversity was quantified as the Shannon entropy index using custom Python scripts. The unsorted, CD4+ and CD8+ repertoires were each analyzed separately, with the exception of combined analyses, where CD4+ and CD8+ sequences were merged in silico. Clonal expansion was defined as at least a 2-fold frequency increase after treatment relative to C1D1, with a pseudocount of 0.5 for undetected baseline clones. Singleton clones were defined as clones with 0 or 1 copy at C1D1, and non-singleton clones were defined as clones with 2 or more copies. By matching protein sequences in sorted samples from the same patient, clones expanded in unsorted samples were annotated as CD4+, CD8+ or unknown. Diversity changes from C1D1 to C4D1 were tested in paired samples using Wilcoxon tests. TCRdb's version of the immuneACCESS table is confined to in-frame rearrangements and falls short of the full clone set. An unresolved V gene accounts for under half of the shortfall where checked; the remainder is of unknown origin. Clone size and V and J calls were adopted from that table, with D and trimming inferred from the DNA. The sample table shows almost 100,000 clones, and roughly 92% are seen once. The top ten constitute 2.5% to 3% of the sample.

Of note for this clone: The target of this receptor is not known. The sample holds no much larger clone one base away, and base qualities are not on file.

The time point label for this specimen denotes: cycle 1 day 1 (C1D1), immediately before nivolumab initiation. Relapse after autologous stem cell transplantation had occurred in all trial patients, and cohorts A, B and C were distinguished by prior brentuximab vedotin exposure. The trial cohort was composed of about 54 patients with relapsed/refractory classical Hodgkin lymphoma, for whom complete response, partial response or progressive disease was recorded as best overall response. Trial patients were treated with single-agent nivolumab in the multi-cohort phase II CheckMate 205 trial. An independent review committee assessed best overall response using the 2007 International Working Group response criteria. PBMCs from the trial were collected at three points: immediately before nivolumab initiation (C1D1), and during therapy at cycle 2 day 1 and cycle 4 day 1. Peripheral blood was collected in 8 mL Vacutainer Cell Preparation Tubes, from which PBMCs were isolated by centrifugation and then cryopreserved.

Overall study results and their limits: Baseline TCR diversity was reported to be lower in newly diagnosed patients than in healthy donors, and even lower in relapsed/refractory patients. Lower diversity was seen in patients whose nivolumab began less than 1 year after ASCT, and these patients were left out of later analyses so that immune reconstitution would not confound the results. The study covered only a single clinical trial cohort, and the causes of the repertoire differences, possibly disease activity or prior therapy, were still not defined. Trial patients achieving complete response had baseline diversity similar to newly diagnosed patients, whereas partial responders and progressors had significantly lower diversity. CD4+ but not CD8+ TCR diversity rose significantly by C4D1 (p=0.0027 vs p=0.16), most apparent in complete responders (p=0.02).

V is shortened by 4 bases, J by 2 bases, and the region joining them spans 17 bases. The CDR3 contains 16 residues, cysteine and phenylalanine counted. Solely the CDR3 DNA is kept, with 48 bases framed from the first base. The germline V gene (reference sequence) supplies CDR1 MNHEY and CDR2 SMNVEV. The V gene is TRBV27 and the J gene is TRBJ1-2; the D gene is possibly TRBD1, with 5 bases matching. This TCR came from a human donor with classical Hodgkin lymphoma. Sequencing was performed on peripheral blood mononuclear cells (PBMCs), taken at baseline. The CDR3 corresponds to CASSSRGRLPNYGYTF. In nucleotide form, the sequence is TGTGCCAGCAGTTCAAGGGGTCGACTGCCCAACTATGGCTACACCTTC.